Included here is one TCR beta chain sequence, with context. Germline CDR1 MGHRA, CDR2 YSYEKL. V was clipped by 3 bases and J by 6 bases, with 8 bases between them. The CDR3 covers 12 residues. This sample is drawn from a study of T-cell memory formation after mild COVID-19. TCRdb re-analysed the 5' RACE reads in MiXCR, keeping a single row per CDR3 protein. The table records about 250,000 distinct CDR3 sequences, more than 15% of them present only once. The sequenced sample consisted of PBMCs or a T cell subset sorted from them (not recorded which). This receptor was obtained from a young man who had mild COVID-19 (a few samples of this study predate the infection). Cell type and time point are not known. V is TRBV4-1 and J is TRBJ2-5; D not certain. In DNA, the CDR3 is TGCGCCAGCAGCCAGGATCTACAGACCCAGTACTTC. It is translated as CASSQDLQTQYF.